This T cell receptor (beta chain) was observed in a study of blood T cells in healthy people across ages (dated by TCRdb to 2015 to 2017). Broadly, across the study: In model experiments, roughly one uniquely barcoded TCR beta cDNA molecule per two T cells was captured by template switching. Using deep sequencing normalized with unique cDNA molecular identifiers, the study measured how TCR beta repertoire diversity changes with age. Donors were grouped into four age groups: young (average approximately 15 years), middle-aged (around 39), aged (around 56) and long-lived (roughly 80). The study analyzed two additional independent replicas of 1 million unique cDNA reads from the same blood draw for two donors, one aged 18 to 29 and one aged 80 or older.

A remark on this clonotype: The antigen this receptor binds is unknown. The sample holds no much larger clone one base away, and base qualities are not on file.

Overall results and qualifications from the work: Estimates of total diversity from one million sequenced T cells were regarded as lower bounds and underestimates. The CMV infection status of donors was not known, potentially confounding age-related changes in expanded clonotypes. As age increased, observed TCR beta diversity per million T cells dropped in a roughly linear way, and a significant reduction was already evident by age about 40. Observed TCR beta diversity correlated strongly with the percentage of naive T cells measured by flow cytometry. Compared with the aged group, the long-lived group had more naive CD4+ T cells, fewer expanded clones and increased TCR diversity, a pattern suggesting age selection. Since profiling was done on bulk unsorted PBMCs, naive and antigen-experienced compartments could not be conclusively compared.

The roughly 39 donors, aged about 6 to 90 years, were systemically healthy Caucasian individuals from Russia. Approximately 9.3 milliliters of peripheral blood were collected from each donor into EDTA-treated Vacutainer tubes. Ficoll-Paque density-gradient centrifugation was used to isolate PBMCs, with at least 6.5 million per sample. Trizol reagent was used to extract total RNA from PBMCs, with at least 6 micrograms per sample. Naive CD45RAhigh/CD27high T cell percentages were measured by flow cytometry on a PBMC aliquot from every donor. The library was built by means of 5' RACE. Sequencing was carried out with an Illumina HiSeq 2500. The second PCR ran for about 7 to 11 cycles and used a J-beta primer mix along with a sample-barcoded 5' primer. A unique molecular identifier was introduced onto each TCR beta cDNA molecule by a template-switch 5' adaptor carrying 12 random nucleotides. Each sample yielded at least 2.5 million CDR3-containing paired-end reads. All of the RNA was converted into first-strand cDNA using the Mint cDNA synthesis kit, with a TRBC-specific oligonucleotide serving as the primer. After uracil-DNA glycosylase treatment, a first 18-cycle PCR used universal primers M1SS and BC2_uni_R on all cDNA. The authors processed their data as follows. Normalization of each sample was performed by random selection of 1 million high-quality reads, each carrying a distinct molecular identifier. Reads with shared molecular identifiers were discarded instead of being binned into consensus sequences. CDR3 identification, clonotype clustering and error correction used MiTCR with a Q25 quality threshold and the strictest error-elimination algorithm. Lower-bound total TCR beta diversity was estimated with a nonparametric unseen species model using Euler transformation. TCRdb reworked the public reads: Q25 trimming with fastp, MiXCR clone assembly, productive beta chains retained. CDR3 protein sequences are deduplicated, and each keeps its most common genes and DNA. TCRdb's processing, not the study's, gives the V and J calls here. The sample table contains 1 million or so distinct CDR3 sequences; only one count was recorded for under 30% of them. 0.65% to 0.75% of the sample rests with the top ten.

This same sample was also part of a study on T cells of mothers and their children. The second investigation adds: Donors were nine systemically healthy Caucasian individuals: three mothers and their six children. cDNA synthesis used all of the extracted RNA, with 1.5 ug of RNA in each 15 ul reaction. In the second PCR, sample barcodes and 2-4 random nucleotides were introduced via the M1S primer. Over 10 million TCR beta CDR3 reads came from each mother, compared with roughly 2.8 million reads from each child. Thymic selection similarly shapes TCR recombination output in related and unrelated pairs, with minor effect from inherited differences. Related mother-child pairs always showed normalized repertoire overlap that was slightly higher than in unrelated mother-child pairs, though the difference was never significant. Persistent microchimeric T cell clones were not detected, at a sensitivity of 85 to 100 clones per million clonotypes. The study used deep NGS to compare TCR beta repertoires of mothers and children, seeking features distinguishing related mother-child pairs from unrelated individuals. On average, the children were roughly 10 +/- 4 years old, while the mothers were about 40 +/- 4 years old. Libraries were sequenced on Illumina HiSeq 2000 with 100+100 nt paired-end reads after adapter ligation with NEBNext reagents. Mother and child libraries were prepared a month apart and sequenced in separate runs to prevent cross-contamination. For each donor, between about 450,000 and 2,300,000 distinct TCR beta clonotypes were identified. Naive TCR beta clonotypes were estimated from low-frequency clonotypes matched to each donor's FACS-determined naive share, without sorting.

The sequenced sample was blood. The receptor was isolated from a girl aged 2-10 years in good health.

The CDR3 has the sequence CASSHPLGPLPYEQYF. The DNA is as follows: TGTGCCAGCAGCCACCCCTTGGGACCGCTCCCCTACGAGCAGTACTTC. Recombination connected TRBV7-3 to TRBJ2-7; the D segment may tentatively be TRBD1 or TRBD2, each giving 5 matched bases. CDR1 is given as SGHTA and CDR2 as FQGTGA, both from the germline V gene. Taken from cysteine to phenylalanine, the CDR3 has 16 residues. Solely the CDR3 DNA is kept, with 48 bases framed from the first base. V is cut by 5 bases and J by 2 bases, and the space between the germline ends is 19 bases. With the rest looked up from the reference TRBV7-3 and TRBJ2-7 genes rather than sequenced, the full variable domain is GAGVSQTPSNKVTEKGKYVELRCDPISGHTALYWYRQSLGQGPEFLIYFQGTGAADDSGLPNDRFFAVRPEGSVSTLKIQRTERGDSAVYLCASSHPLGPLPYEQYFGPGTRLTVT.